This is a list of T cell receptor beta chains from one sample in a study of Graves' ophthalmopathy and Graves' hyperthyroidism. TCRdb reprocessed the multiplex PCR reads with MiXCR, giving one entry per CDR3 protein. The profile shows some 1.1 million distinct CDR3 sequences, about 40% of them singletons. Sequences were obtained from peripheral blood or thyroid tissue (not recorded which). The receptor set was obtained from an adult man with Graves' hyperthyroidism. Both conserved end residues are part of each CDR3. A D gene is named only where the DNA matches it firmly. A clone size is listed for some rows: how often the clone was seen (once, few, many), or a class if it is expanded.

once	TRBJ1-5	17	TRBD1	TRBV7-2	CASSLSPGQHSNQPQHF	TGTGCCAGCAGCTTAAGCCCGGGACAGCATAGCAATCAGCCCCAGCATTTT
NA	TRBJ1-2	14	TRBD1	TRBV10-3	CTISSQTGAKGYTF	TGTACCATCAGCTCCCAGACAGGGGCCAAAGGCTACACCTTC
many	TRBJ2-5	14	TRBD1	TRBV7-6	CASSLRTGGETQYF	TGTGCCAGCAGCCTCCGGACAGGGGGAGAGACCCAGTACTTC
many	TRBJ2-6	16	TRBD2	TRBV20-1	CSARSGGALGANVLTF	TGCAGTGCTAGAAGCGGGGGGGCCCTTGGGGCCAACGTCCTGACTTTC
many	TRBJ2-5	14	TRBD2	TRBV20-1	CSARRLAGFMTQYF	TGCAGTGCTAGAAGACTAGCGGGATTTATGACCCAGTACTTC
few	TRBJ2-5	16	TRBD2	TRBV10-3	CAIRDTSGGLQETQYF	TGTGCCATCAGAGACACTAGCGGGGGCCTCCAAGAGACCCAGTACTTC
NA	TRBJ2-2	14	NA	TRBV9	CASSVGNLPGELFF	TGTGCCAGCAGCGTAGGAAACCTGCCCGGGGAGCTGTTTTTT
NA	TRBJ2-7	15	NA	TRBV11-2	CASSSVPGPPYEQYF	TGTGCCAGCAGCTCCGTACCGGGGCCCCCCTACGAGCAGTACTTC
few	TRBJ2-5	18	TRBD1	TRBV10-3	CAISESGTGGSFGETQYF	TGTGCCATCAGTGAGTCCGGGACAGGGGGTTCATTCGGAGAGACCCAGTACTTC
NA	TRBJ2-7	15	NA	TRBV5-1	CASSPDLPRPSEQYF	TGCGCCAGCAGCCCAGACCTTCCTAGGCCCAGCGAGCAGTACTTC
NA	TRBJ2-2	17	TRBD1	TRBV5-1	CASSLVPGRGHGGELFF	TGCGCCAGCAGCTTGGTTCCAGGCAGGGGGCACGGCGGGGAGCTGTTTTTT
NA	TRBJ1-4	14	TRBD1	TRBV6-5	CASSSGQHNEKLFF	TGTGCCAGCAGTTCGGGACAGCATAATGAAAAACTGTTTTTT
few	TRBJ2-5	16	NA	TRBV2	CASSTPFRAEQETQYF	TGTGCCAGCAGTACTCCGTTCAGGGCAGAGCAAGAGACCCAGTACTTC
NA	TRBJ2-5	16	NA	TRBV9	CASSLWTAGTLETQYF	TGTGCCAGCAGCCTCTGGACAGCAGGGACCCTAGAGACCCAGTACTTC
NA	TRBJ2-2	14	NA	TRBV7-3	CASSLGSGVGELFF	TGTGCCAGCAGCTTAGGTTCGGGAGTCGGGGAGCTGTTTTTT
NA	TRBJ1-4	13	NA	TRBV29-1	CSVSRQLNEKLFF	TGCAGCGTTAGCAGGCAACTAAATGAAAAACTGTTTTTT
few	TRBJ1-6	15	TRBD1	TRBV4-1	CASRKQGGYNSPLHF	TGCGCCAGCCGAAAGCAGGGGGGCTATAATTCACCCCTCCACTTT
many	TRBJ2-2	13	NA	TRBV10-2	CASAPSKVGELFF	TGCGCCAGCGCCCCTAGCAAGGTCGGGGAGCTGTTTTTT
NA	TRBJ2-2	15	TRBD2	TRBV7-8	CASSPSGINTGGLFF	TGTGCCAGCAGCCCTAGCGGGATTAACACCGGGGGGCTGTTTTTT
NA	TRBJ1-4	16	TRBD1	TRBV4-1	CASSLVAQGVGEKLFF	TGTGCCAGCAGCTTAGTGGCGCAGGGGGTTGGTGAAAAACTGTTTTTT
NA	TRBJ2-7	15	NA	TRBV10-2	CASSAVFDGAYEQYF	TGCGCCAGCAGTGCCGTGTTCGACGGGGCCTACGAGCAGTACTTC
NA	TRBJ2-7	16	TRBD1	TRBV5-8	CASSQVLGTGFYEQYF	TGTGCCAGCAGCCAAGTTCTCGGGACAGGGTTTTACGAGCAGTACTTC
NA	TRBJ1-4	15	NA	TRBV7-2	CASSLVGISNEKLFF	TGTGCCAGCAGCTTAGTGGGAATATCTAATGAAAAACTGTTTTTT
many	TRBJ1-6	12	NA	TRBV27	CASRRGHSPLHF	TGTGCCAGCAGGCGGGGACACTCACCCCTCCACTTT
many	TRBJ1-6	15	NA	TRBV20-1	CSARGSTTYNSPLHF	TGCAGTGCTAGAGGGAGTACAACCTATAATTCACCCCTCCACTTT
many	TRBJ1-2	12	NA	TRBV5-5	CASSTSGNGYTF	TGTGCCAGCAGCACCTCAGGGAATGGCTACACCTTC
NA	TRBJ2-7	15	NA	TRBV15	CATSRDQGIWSEQYF	TGTGCCACCAGCAGAGATCAGGGCATCTGGTCCGAGCAGTACTTC
many	TRBJ1-2	15	TRBD1	TRBV29-1	CSVDSGTGLTTGYTF	TGCAGCGTTGATTCCGGGACAGGGCTTACTACTGGCTACACCTTC
many	TRBJ2-7	14	NA	TRBV29-1	CSVEGSSFLGEQYF	TGCAGCGTTGAAGGTTCCAGTTTCCTTGGAGAGCAGTACTTC
NA	TRBJ2-6	15	NA	TRBV10-2	CASSEGISGANVLTF	TGCGCCAGCAGTGAGGGCATTTCTGGGGCCAACGTCCTGACTTTC
NA	TRBJ2-3	14	NA	TRBV5-1	CASSLGGTADTQYF	TGCGCCAGCAGCTTGGGTGGTACGGCAGATACGCAGTATTTT
few	TRBJ2-7	15	NA	TRBV15	CATSRFPTESYEQYF	TGTGCCACCAGCAGGTTTCCGACAGAGTCTTACGAGCAGTACTTC
NA	TRBJ2-7	15	TRBD2	TRBV6-6	CASTQVGTPGGGQYF	TGTGCCAGCACCCAGGTTGGGACGCCGGGAGGCGGGCAGTACTTC
many	TRBJ2-2	15	NA	TRBV24-1	CATSDLRGPSGELFF	TGTGCCACCAGTGATTTGCGGGGGCCCTCCGGGGAGCTGTTTTTT
NA	TRBJ2-5	13	NA	TRBV19	CATGDAGAKTQYF	TGTGCCACCGGTGATGCGGGGGCGAAGACCCAGTACTTC
many	TRBJ2-7	17	TRBD1	TRBV7-2	CASSHRGHPPPVYEQYF	TGTGCCAGCAGCCACAGGGGCCATCCCCCACCGGTTTACGAGCAGTACTTC
few	TRBJ1-2	17	TRBD1	TRBV15	CATSRLGGTGRNYGYTF	TGTGCCACCAGCAGACTGGGGGGGACAGGTCGGAACTATGGCTACACCTTC
many	TRBJ2-7	14	NA	TRBV7-9	CASSSSGAGHEQYF	TGTGCCAGCAGTTCGTCCGGGGCTGGGCACGAGCAGTACTTC
many	TRBJ1-1	15	NA	TRBV7-2	CASSFRRGGLPEAFF	TGTGCCAGCAGCTTCCGAAGAGGGGGATTGCCTGAAGCTTTCTTT
many	TRBJ1-5	14	NA	TRBV7-9	CASSLVGSLQPQHF	TGTGCCAGCAGCTTAGTCGGCAGTCTGCAGCCCCAGCATTTT
many	TRBJ2-7	15	TRBD2	TRBV7-8	CASSFTSGRAYEQYF	TGTGCCAGCAGCTTTACTAGCGGGAGGGCCTACGAGCAGTACTTC
many	TRBJ2-7	14	NA	TRBV7-2	CASSLVDRTYEQYF	TGTGCCAGCAGCTTAGTAGATCGAACCTACGAGCAGTACTTC
few	TRBJ2-7	17	TRBD2	TRBV9	CASSVSSGTSGAYEQYF	TGTGCCAGCAGCGTTAGTTCCGGGACTAGCGGAGCCTACGAGCAGTACTTC
NA	TRBJ2-5	15	TRBD1	TRBV7-2	CASSSPGQGPETQYF	TGTGCCAGCAGTTCTCCGGGACAGGGGCCAGAGACCCAGTACTTC
NA	TRBJ2-7	15	NA	TRBV2	CASRRSRGTRHEQYF	TGTGCCAGCAGGAGATCAAGGGGGACCCGCCACGAGCAGTACTTC
NA	TRBJ2-7	14	TRBD2	TRBV20-1	CSADTGTSTWEQYF	TGCAGTGCAGACACCGGGACTAGCACGTGGGAGCAGTACTTC
many	TRBJ2-7	14	TRBD1	TRBV7-9	CASSSPPGGREQYF	TGTGCCAGCAGCTCCCCGCCAGGGGGCAGGGAGCAGTACTTC
few	TRBJ2-7	16	TRBD2	TRBV7-9	CVSSPGGTSGSAEQYF	TGTGTCAGCAGCCCCGGCGGGACTAGCGGGAGTGCCGAGCAGTACTTC
once	TRBJ2-7	17	TRBD2	TRBV2	CASSPSPGTSGSYEPYF	TGTGCCAGCAGCCCCAGCCCCGGGACTAGCGGTTCCTACGAGCCGTACTTC
NA	TRBJ1-6	14	NA	TRBV20-1	CSAKGGDYNSPLHF	TGCAGTGCTAAGGGCGGAGATTATAATTCACCCCTCCACTTT
few	TRBJ1-2	12	NA	TRBV5-1	CASSLDQYGYTF	TGTGCCAGCAGCTTAGATCAGTATGGCTACACCTTC
few	TRBJ1-6	15	NA	TRBV6-2/TRBV6-3	CASSYGQQENSPLHF	TGTGCCAGCAGTTACGGTCAACAGGAAAATTCACCCCTCCACTTT